The source of this T cell receptor beta chain is a study of T cell responses to AZD1222 COVID-19 vaccine. Germline assignment: CDR1 SGHRS and CDR2 YFSETQ. This CDR3 is 13 amino acids long. V shed 2 bases and J shed 1 base, with 6 bases lying between them. Data came from immunoSEQ multiplex PCR; TCRdb stores just in-frame clones and leaves some out. The sample lists roughly 99,000 clones, around 90% occurring once. The sequenced sample was peripheral blood, obtained on day 0 of AZD1222 vaccination. This sequence joins TRBV5-1 and TRBJ1-1, with D possibly TRBD1 on 5 matching bases. The origin of this receptor is an adult in good health. The CDR3 reads CASSFGTNTEAFF. The CDR3 DNA reads TGCGCCAGCAGCTTTGGGACGAACACTGAAGCTTTCTTT.